These T cell receptor beta chains were read from a single sample in a study of T cell changes during pregnancy in multiple sclerosis. The table came from immunoSEQ multiplex PCR; TCRdb's copy has only in-frame clones and leaves some out. The repertoire holds 40,000 to 60,000 clones, around 92% seen once, with approximately 0.61% in the top ten. Sequencing was performed on CD4+ T cells from peripheral blood mononuclear cells, taken in the third trimester of pregnancy. Every receptor here comes from a female donor with multiple sclerosis, enrolled in a pregnancy study. Each CDR3 is given with its conserved first and last residue. The D gene is left open where the match is weak. Clone size is given for some rows only: seen once, a few or many times, or a class if the clone is expanded.

J | size | V | D | CDR3 | DNA
TRBJ2-5 | . | TRBV7-9 | . | CASSPGQSAPLQETQYF | TGTGCCAGCAGCCCTGGACAGAGCGCGCCTCTACAAGAGACCCAGTACTTC
TRBJ2-2 | . | TRBV27 | TRBD1 | CASKWDRGFPGELFF | TGTGCCAGCAAGTGGGACAGGGGTTTTCCCGGGGAGCTGTTTTTT
TRBJ2-2 | . | TRBV28 | . | CASSIGGLGLDF | TGTGCCAGCAGTATAGGGGGTTTAGGGCTGGATTTT
TRBJ2-5 | . | TRBV5-1 | TRBD2 | CASSLGRAKEETQYF | TGCGCCAGCAGCCTCGGGAGGGCAAAGGAAGAGACCCAGTACTTC
TRBJ1-1 | . | TRBV7-9 | . | CASTETAEAFF | TGTGCCAGCACCGAGACAGCTGAAGCTTTCTTT
TRBJ2-1 | . | TRBV30 | . | CAWSGPSNEQFF | TGTGCCTGGAGTGGCCCCAGCAATGAGCAGTTCTTC
TRBJ2-3 | . | TRBV11-3 | . | CASSSFPGADTQYF | TGTGCCAGCAGCTCCTTCCCGGGAGCAGATACGCAGTATTTT
TRBJ2-2 | . | TRBV19 | . | CASSVSPGSSTGELFF | TGTGCCAGTAGTGTCAGCCCAGGCTCCTCCACCGGGGAGCTGTTTTTT
TRBJ2-1 | . | TRBV7-2 | . | CASSLARGLYNEQFF | TGTGCCAGCAGCTTAGCGCGGGGCCTCTACAATGAGCAGTTCTTC
TRBJ1-1 | few | TRBV2 | TRBD1 | CASKVDRDTEAFF | TGTGCCAGCAAAGTCGACAGGGACACTGAAGCTTTCTTT
TRBJ1-4 | . | TRBV16 | . | CASSQLQRTLSGEKLFF | TGTGCCAGCAGCCAACTCCAACGGACGCTTTCAGGGGAAAAACTGTTTTTT
TRBJ1-1 | . | TRBV19 | TRBD1 | CASIRDRANTEAFF | TGTGCCAGCATTCGGGACAGGGCGAACACTGAAGCTTTCTTT
TRBJ2-7 | . | TRBV28 | TRBD2 | CASGRAGLPYEQYF | TGTGCCAGCGGGAGGGCCGGCCTTCCCTACGAGCAGTACTTC
TRBJ2-7 | . | TRBV6-5 | . | CASSYDPVTSHEQYF | TGTGCCAGCAGTTACGACCCCGTGACAAGCCACGAGCAGTACTTC
TRBJ1-2 | . | TRBV7-9 | . | CASSLSTGGYYGYTF | TGTGCCAGCAGCTTAAGTACAGGAGGGTACTATGGCTACACCTTC
TRBJ2-7 | . | TRBV12-5 | TRBD2 | CASGLMLAEYYEQYF | TGTGCTAGTGGTTTGATGCTAGCGGAATACTACGAGCAGTACTTC
TRBJ2-7 | . | TRBV2 | . | CASSEGTSYEQYF | TGTGCCAGCAGTGAAGGAACATCCTACGAGCAGTACTTC
TRBJ2-5 | . | TRBV5-1 | TRBD1 | CASSLDGTGRETQYF | TGCGCCAGCAGCTTGGATGGGACAGGGCGCGAGACCCAGTACTTC
TRBJ1-2 | . | TRBV6-1 | TRBD1 | CASSGRTGPGWTF | TGTGCCAGCAGTGGTCGGACAGGCCCCGGTTGGACCTTC
TRBJ1-5 | . | TRBV7-8 | TRBD1 | CASSWGQDSNQPQHF | TGTGCCAGCAGCTGGGGACAGGATAGCAATCAGCCCCAGCATTTT
TRBJ2-7 | . | TRBV27 | . | CASSLGHSYEQYF | TGTGCCAGCAGTTTAGGGCACTCCTACGAGCAGTACTTC
TRBJ2-1 | . | TRBV5-1 | . | CASSLGHGGISYNEQFF | TGCGCCAGCAGCTTGGGACATGGGGGGATCTCCTACAATGAGCAGTTCTTC
TRBJ2-2 | . | TRBV18 | . | CASSPGSWNTGELFF | TGTGCCAGCTCACCCGGGTCATGGAACACCGGGGAGCTGTTTTTT
TRBJ2-1 | . | TRBV19 | TRBD2 | CASSIGLVTNEQFF | TGTGCCAGTAGTATTGGACTAGTCACCAATGAGCAGTTCTTC
TRBJ1-5 | . | TRBV7-8 | . | CASSVQGTQPQHF | TGTGCCAGCAGCGTGCAGGGCACTCAGCCCCAGCATTTT
TRBJ2-3 | . | TRBV7-9 | . | CASSFIQVTDTQYF | TGTGCCAGCAGCTTTATCCAGGTCACAGATACGCAGTATTTT
TRBJ2-7 | . | TRBV9 | TRBD1 | CASSVEGQGAREQYF | TGTGCCAGCAGCGTAGAAGGACAGGGGGCGAGGGAGCAGTACTTC
TRBJ2-5 | . | TRBV11-3 | . | CASSFSGETQYF | TGTGCCAGCAGCTTCTCCGGAGAGACCCAGTACTTC
TRBJ2-1 | . | TRBV7-8 | TRBD2 | CASSEQRLAVYNEQFF | TGTGCCAGCAGCGAACAGAGACTAGCGGTTTACAATGAGCAGTTCTTC
TRBJ2-7 | once | TRBV9 | . | CASSVDGTSYEQYF | TGTGCCAGCAGCGTAGACGGGACTTCTTACGAGCAGTACTTC
TRBJ2-1 | once | TRBV19 | TRBD2 | CASSSERLAGGNEQFF | TGTGCCAGTAGTTCCGAGAGACTAGCGGGAGGCAATGAGCAGTTCTTC
TRBJ2-5 | . | TRBV6-5 | . | CASSYSRQGRGETQYF | TGTGCCAGCAGTTACTCGCGGCAGGGTAGGGGGGAGACCCAGTACTTC
TRBJ2-2 | . | TRBV5-1 | TRBD2 | CASSHLTSGTNTGELFF | TGCGCCAGCAGCCACCTTACTAGCGGGACTAACACCGGGGAGCTGTTTTTT
TRBJ2-5 | . | TRBV20-1 | . | CSGEVQETQYF | TGCAGTGGGGAGGTCCAAGAGACCCAGTACTTC
TRBJ1-1 | . | TRBV7-9 | TRBD1 | CASSGTGWDTEAFF | TGTGCCAGCAGCGGGACAGGGTGGGACACTGAAGCTTTCTTT
TRBJ2-2 | once | TRBV5-6 | TRBD1 | CASSPQGAKGGELFF | TGTGCCAGCAGCCCGCAGGGGGCCAAGGGCGGGGAGCTGTTTTTT
TRBJ2-7 | once | TRBV6-7 | . | CASTYVAPDEQYF | TGTGCCAGCACTTACGTTGCGCCCGACGAGCAGTACTTC
TRBJ1-2 | few | TRBV2 | . | CASNRQPQQGGYTF | TGTGCCAGCAATAGACAACCACAACAGGGTGGCTACACCTTC
TRBJ1-2 | . | TRBV5-4 | . | CASSLGSADYYGYTF | TGTGCCAGCAGCTTGGGGTCTGCTGACTACTATGGCTACACCTTC
TRBJ2-3 | . | TRBV5-4 | . | CASSLGATDTQYF | TGTGCCAGCAGCTTGGGGGCCACAGATACGCAGTATTTT
TRBJ2-1 | . | TRBV6-6 | . | CASSYSGSLPGNEQFF | TGTGCCAGCAGTTACTCGGGGAGCCTACCAGGCAATGAGCAGTTCTTC
TRBJ2-7 | . | TRBV5-1 | TRBD1 | CASSTHRGLRYEQYF | TGCGCCAGCAGCACTCACAGGGGCCTGCGCTACGAGCAGTACTTC
TRBJ2-4 | . | TRBV25-1 | TRBD1 | CASASPTGLVNIQYF | TGTGCCAGCGCTTCCCCGACAGGGCTAGTGAACATTCAGTACTTC
TRBJ2-1 | . | TRBV15 | TRBD2 | CATSREGGLTSGSQFF | TGTGCCACCAGCAGAGAGGGGGGCCTGACTAGCGGGAGCCAGTTCTTC